This is a list of T cell receptor beta chains from one sample in a study of blood T cell repertoires in COVID-19. Repertoires were generated with immunoSEQ multiplex PCR, while TCRdb's copy carries only in-frame clones and drops some. The sample records 250,000 to 400,000 clones, 88% being singletons. The specimen was peripheral blood. The receptors come from a woman in her 30s with COVID-19, enrolled during active disease. The CDR3 runs from the conserved cysteine through the conserved F or W. The D gene is left open where the match is weak. Only part of the rows carry a size: once, few, many, or a class if the clone is expanded.

clone size	V gene	J gene	D gene	CDR3 DNA	CDR3 protein
once	TRBV28	TRBJ1-1	TRBD1	TGTGCCAGCCGAGTTTTCCGACAGGGCAACACTGAAGCTTTCTTT	CASRVFRQGNTEAFF
-	TRBV7-8	TRBJ1-4	TRBD1	TGTGCCAGCAGCCGTAACAGGGGCTCCAATGAAAAACTGTTTTTT	CASSRNRGSNEKLFF
once	TRBV19	TRBJ2-1	TRBD2	TGTGCCAGTAGTGCGCAGCGGGGGCCTATCTCCTACAATGAGCAGTTCTTC	CASSAQRGPISYNEQFF
-	TRBV6-2/TRBV6-3	TRBJ2-7	TRBD2	TGTGCCAGCAGTTACTTGCTAGCGGGGTACTCCTACGAGCAGTACTTC	CASSYLLAGYSYEQYF
-	TRBV19	TRBJ1-2	TRBD1	TGTGCCAGTAGTCACAGACCGGGACAGGGGTATGGCTACACCTTC	CASSHRPGQGYGYTF
-	TRBV19	TRBJ1-5	TRBD1	TGTGCCAGTAGTCTCCAGGGGGTTGGTCAGCCCCAGCATTTT	CASSLQGVGQPQHF
-	TRBV4-1	TRBJ1-3	-	TGCGCCAGCAGCCAAGGGGAGAGGGCTGGAAACACCATATATTTT	CASSQGERAGNTIYF
-	TRBV28	TRBJ1-4	TRBD1	TGTGCCAGCAGTTCCGGAACCGGGACAGGGAATGAAAAACTGTTTTTT	CASSSGTGTGNEKLFF
-	TRBV10-3	TRBJ1-1	-	TGTGCCATCAGTGAGAATGTAGCTGAAGCTTTCTTT	CAISENVAEAFF
-	TRBV6-6	TRBJ2-2	TRBD1	TGTGCCATAGAATCGACAGGGGAGAACACCGGGGAGCTGTTTTTT	CAIESTGENTGELFF
once	TRBV5-4	TRBJ2-1	TRBD1	TGTGCCAGCAGACGGGGACAGGGGAACAATGAGCAGTTCTTC	CASRRGQGNNEQFF
-	TRBV19	TRBJ2-2	TRBD2	TGTGCCAGTAGTATTTCTAGCGGGGGGTACGGGGAGCTGTTTTTT	CASSISSGGYGELFF
-	TRBV7-3	TRBJ2-1	-	TGTGCCAGCAGCTCCCGGCAGGGGGGCAATGAGCAGTTCTTC	CASSSRQGGNEQFF
once	TRBV30	TRBJ1-5	-	TGTGCCTGGAGCCACCCCTTGGGGGCGCGGAAACAGCCCCAGCATTTT	CAWSHPLGARKQPQHF
-	TRBV6-6	TRBJ2-5	TRBD2	TGTGCCAGCAGTTACGACGGGGGGAGGGAGACCCAGTACTTC	CASSYDGGRETQYF
-	TRBV7-6	TRBJ2-2	TRBD2	TGTGCCAGCAGCTTAGTCCTAGCGGGGACCGGGGAGCTGTTTTTT	CASSLVLAGTGELFF
-	TRBV7-9	TRBJ1-3	-	TGTGCCAGCACTAGGAGGGTCTCTGGAAACACCATATATTTT	CASTRRVSGNTIYF
-	TRBV2	TRBJ2-3	TRBD2	TGTGCCAGACCCCGGGGACTAGCGTGTGACACAGATACGCAGTATTTT	CARPRGLACDTDTQYF
-	TRBV7-9	TRBJ2-5	TRBD2	TGTGCCAGCAGCTCGCGGGGGGTAAAAGAGACCCAGTACTTC	CASSSRGVKETQYF
-	TRBV5-1	TRBJ1-1	-	TGCGCCAGCAGCTTGCAGGGAGGCGGGAACACTGAAGCTTTCTTT	CASSLQGGGNTEAFF
once	TRBV5-1	TRBJ1-4	-	TGCGCCAGCAGCTTCGACAATGGTAATGAAAAACTGTTTTTT	CASSFDNGNEKLFF
-	TRBV7-2	TRBJ1-3	-	TGTGCCAGCAGCTCCTCGGGTCCTCTGGAAAACACCATATATTTT	CASSSSGPLENTIYF
-	TRBV11-3	TRBJ2-2	-	TGTGCCAGCAGCTTACTAGGGGCCAACACCGGGGAGCTGTTTTTT	CASSLLGANTGELFF
-	TRBV28	TRBJ1-2	TRBD1	TGTGCCAGCAGTTTACCCCGGGGACAGGGGTTTGGCTACACCTTC	CASSLPRGQGFGYTF
-	TRBV9	TRBJ2-2	-	TGTGCCAGCAGCGTACAGGGGTCTCTAGTTGCCGGGGAGCTGTTTTTT	CASSVQGSLVAGELFF
-	TRBV6-2/TRBV6-3	TRBJ2-7	-	TGTGCCAGCAGTTACTCGACAGGACCCCCATCCTACGAGCAGTACTTC	CASSYSTGPPSYEQYF
-	TRBV10-2	TRBJ2-1	TRBD2	TGCGCCAGCAGCTTACATTCTTCTAGCGGGGGCTACAATGAGCAGTTCTTC	CASSLHSSSGGYNEQFF
-	TRBV11-3	TRBJ1-6	-	TGTGCCAGCAGCTTAGTTCACAGGGATAATTCACCCCTCCACTTT	CASSLVHRDNSPLHF
-	TRBV27	TRBJ2-6	-	TGTGCCAGCAGTTCGTATAGCTCTGGGGCCAACGTCCTGACTTTC	CASSSYSSGANVLTF
-	TRBV6-5	TRBJ2-3	TRBD1	TGTGCCAGCAGCCTCGGACAGGCCCGCACAGATACGCAGTATTTT	CASSLGQARTDTQYF
-	TRBV4-3	TRBJ2-3	-	TGCGCCAGCAGCCCTAATGAGGATCCTAGCACAGATACGCAGTATTTT	CASSPNEDPSTDTQYF
-	TRBV2	TRBJ1-2	TRBD1	TGTGCCAGCACGGTAGACCACGATTACTCAGGGGGCCGGGGCTACACCTTC	CASTVDHDYSGGRGYTF
-	TRBV2	TRBJ2-2	TRBD2	TGTGCCAGCAGTTCCGGGACTAGCACCGGGGAGCTGTTTTTT	CASSSGTSTGELFF
-	TRBV5-5	TRBJ1-3	TRBD1	TGTGCCAGCAGCAAGGACAGGGGAGCGTCTGGAAACACCATATATTTT	CASSKDRGASGNTIYF